The 25 T cell receptor beta chains below all came from one sample that was sequenced in a study of blood T cell repertoires in COVID-19. Sequencing was performed with immunoSEQ multiplex PCR; in TCRdb, only in-frame clones are kept and a portion is missing. The table includes approximately 220,000 clones, around 87% detected once. Sequencing used PBMCs or T cells enriched from blood (not recorded which). The receptors originated from a man in his thirties or forties who had been exposed to COVID-19.

There are a few counts of this clone. The chain uses TRBV30 and TRBJ2-3; D is unresolved. The germline CDR1 and CDR2 sequences are GTSNPN and SVGIG (reference sequence). V was trimmed by 4 bases and J by 7 bases, leaving 15 bases between them. The CDR3 sequence is 13 residues long. CDR3 nucleotide sequence: TGTGCCTGGACGCTTCTAAGAGTATATACGCAGTATTTT. Translated, it gives CAWTLLRVYTQYF.

This chain connects TRBV7-9 to TRBJ1-5; 8 bases align to TRBD1. Germline V gene lookup returns CDR1 SEHNR and CDR2 FQNEAQ (reference sequence). This CDR3 is 15 amino acids long. V was pared by 1 base and J by 7 bases, with 6 bases of the junction left unmatched. CDR3 nucleotides: TGTGCCAGCAGCTTAGAGACAGGGGAGGGGCAGCCCCAGCATTTT. Its translation: CASSLETGEGQPQHF.

The chain recombines TRBV19 with TRBJ1-5; 7 positions match TRBD1. CDR3 length: 14 residues. Germline CDR1 LNHDA, CDR2 SQIVND (reference sequence). J lost 3 bases, V lost 6 bases, and 5 bases had no gene match. The CDR3 sequence is CASSSTGVNQPQHF. In DNA form, the CDR3 reads TGTGCCAGTAGCTCCACAGGGGTCAATCAGCCCCAGCATTTT.

The chain links TRBV7-6 to TRBJ1-6; TRBD1 agrees at 7 bases. The V and J ends lost 11 bases and 6 bases, in that order; junction bases with no gene match: 16. CDR1 SGHVS and CDR2 FNYEAQ come from the germline V gene. The CDR3 is 16 amino acids. The CDR3, as DNA: TGTGCCGTATCCGTCGGGACAGTCTCTGGTAATTCACCCCTCCACTTT. This gives the protein CAVSVGTVSGNSPLHF.

The chain is built from TRBV23-1 and TRBJ1-1, with D possibly matching TRBD1 (6 bases). TRBV23-1 is an ORF; its function is uncertain. There are 16 residues in the CDR3. The V gene lost 2 bases and the J gene lost 6 bases, with 19 bases spanning the gap. The CDR3 sequence: CASSQGAPRDTSEAFF. CDR3 DNA: TGCGCCAGCAGTCAAGGCGCCCCTCGGGACACGTCTGAAGCTTTCTTT.

In nucleotides, the CDR3 is TGTGCCAGCAGCTCAACGGACAGGTTCACAGATACGCAGTATTTT. It translates to CASSSTDRFTDTQYF. This chain links TRBV3-1 (or the pseudogene TRBV3-2) with TRBJ2-3; 7 bases map to TRBD1. V lost 5 bases to trimming and J lost 2 bases; unmatched junction nucleotides: 7. CDR3 length: 15 amino acids. Per the germline V gene, CDR1 is LGHDT and CDR2 is YNNKEL (reference sequence).

J is TRBJ2-1 and V is TRBV29-1; 8 bases line up with TRBD2. V was clipped by 2 bases and J by 9 bases; unmatched bases: 3. The CDR3 sequence is 12 residues long. Germline V CDR1 and CDR2: SQVTM, ANQGSEA. For the CDR3, the DNA is TGCAGCGTTGAATCCGGGGGGGGTGAGCAGTTCTTC. It encodes CSVESGGGEQFF.

The chain recombines TRBV5-6 with TRBJ1-6, with D perhaps TRBD1 (6 bases). Between the trimmed V and J ends, which lost 1 base and 11 bases, there was a span of 10 bases. CDR3 length equals 13 residues. Germline V gives CDR1 SGHDT, CDR2 YYEEEE. The CDR3 is CASSLFRGPPLHF. CDR3 nucleotides: TGTGCCAGCAGCTTGTTCAGGGGTCCACCCCTCCACTTT.

This clone was picked up a small number of times. V usage is TRBV4-1 and J usage is TRBJ1-1; 7 nucleotides align to TRBD1. The junction had 12 bases not matched to a gene; V was cut back by 4 bases and J by 4 bases. The CDR3 is made up of 16 amino acids. CDR1 is MGHRA and CDR2 is YSYEKL in the germline V gene. The CDR3 reads CASSPPRAGGITEAFF. The CDR3 DNA sequence: TGCGCCAGCAGCCCCCCCCGGGCAGGGGGAATCACTGAAGCTTTCTTT.

The V and J genes are TRBV20-1 and TRBJ1-2; a possible D gene is TRBD1 (6 bases). This CDR3 has 11 residues. V lost 5 bases to trimming and J lost 7 bases, with 11 bases between them. Germline V lookup: CDR1 DFQATT, CDR2 SNEGSKA (reference sequence). The CDR3 protein is CSAPGESGYTF. The CDR3 region has the DNA TGCAGTGCTCCAGGGGAGAGTGGCTACACCTTC.

This clone was picked up one time. The chain couples TRBV29-1 to TRBJ1-2; D remains unclear. Germline V gene sequence: CDR1 SQVTM, CDR2 ANQGSEA. V gave up 1 base and J gave up 2 bases, with 14 bases separating them. The CDR3 loop spans 15 amino acids. The CDR3 DNA sequence: TGCAGCGTTGAAGGAGGCATAGAGGGCAACTATGGCTACACCTTC. Its protein is CSVEGGIEGNYGYTF.

The chain recombines TRBV29-1 with TRBJ2-5; 7 nucleotides line up with TRBD1. J lost 5 bases, V lost 7 bases, and 10 bases had no gene match. The CDR3 sequence is 13 residues long. Germline V gene lookup returns CDR1 SQVTM and CDR2 ANQGSEA. The CDR3 sequence: CSAGTTGEETQYF. CDR3 DNA: TGCAGCGCCGGGACAACAGGGGAGGAGACCCAGTACTTC.

The chain is built from TRBV4-2 and TRBJ1-1; no definite D call. Germline V CDR1 and CDR2: LGHNA, YNFKEQ. CDR3 size: 15 residues. V dropped 1 base and J dropped 3 bases, with 12 bases sitting between them. As DNA, the CDR3 is TGTGCCAGCAGCCAAGCCCCTACCCTCGACACTGAAGCTTTCTTT. It translates to CASSQAPTLDTEAFF.

The chain recombines TRBV14 with TRBJ1-2; D possibly corresponds to TRBD1 (5 bases). CDR3 length: 15 amino acids. Between the trimmed V and J ends, which lost 0 bases and 8 bases, there was a span of 16 bases. Per the germline V gene, CDR1 is SGHDN and CDR2 is FVKESK. CDR3 bases: TGTGCCAGCAGCCAAGATCGGTTTAACGGGGGAGGCTACACCTTC. Amino acid sequence: CASSQDRFNGGGYTF. The full variable domain, rest sourced from reference TRBV14 and TRBJ1-2, is EAGVTQFPSHSVIEKGQTVTLRCDPISGHDNLYWYRRVMGKEIKFLLHFVKESKQDESGMPNNRFLAERTGGTYSTLKVQPAELEDSGVYFCASSQDRFNGGGYTFGSGTRLTVV.

The chain's CDR3 is CASSVAEGGTQYF. The DNA for the CDR3 is TGTGCCAGCAGCGTCGCGGAAGGCGGTACGCAGTATTTT. The chain has TRBV7-9 and TRBJ2-3; D not resolved. Trimming pared 5 bases from V and 8 bases from J, leaving 14 bases between. Germline V gives CDR1 SEHNR, CDR2 FQNEAQ (reference sequence). The CDR3 has 13 residues.

This clone has just one count. In DNA, the CDR3 is TGCGCCAGCAGCCAGCGGGAGGGAAGGTACGAGCAGTACTTC. It translates to CASSQREGRYEQYF. The J gene is TRBJ2-7, the V gene TRBV4-1; 9 bases match TRBD2. Germline V gives CDR1 MGHRA, CDR2 YSYEKL. CDR3 length: 14 residues. V trimming: 3 bases; J trimming: 4 bases; junction bases outside the gene matches: 4.

The V gene is TRBV5-1, the J gene TRBJ2-5; 7 bases map to TRBD1. Germline trimming cut 3 bases from V and 2 bases from J; bases unmatched to any gene: 4. CDR1 and CDR2 (germline): SGHRS, YFSETQ. This CDR3 has 14 amino acids. The CDR3 DNA reads as TGCGCCAGCAGCTGGGACAGCCTTCAAGAGACCCAGTACTTC. Residues: CASSWDSLQETQYF.

This clone was observed a single time. The V gene is TRBV25-1, the J gene TRBJ2-1; D is uncertain. CDR3 length: 16 amino acids. The germline V and J ends were trimmed by 0 bases and 8 bases, with 17 bases remaining between them. CDR1 and CDR2 from the germline V gene are MGHDK and SYGVNS. DNA for the CDR3: TGTGCCAGCAGTGAATATTTCCCCTCCCTAAGCGATGAGCAGTTCTTC. It specifies CASSEYFPSLSDEQFF.

The rearrangement joins TRBV4-1 to TRBJ1-2; 8 positions match TRBD1. The germline V gene encodes CDR1 MGHRA and CDR2 YSYEKL. V trimming: 3 bases; J trimming: 6 bases; junction bases outside the gene matches: 15. The CDR3 consists of 17 residues. The CDR3 here is CASSHPKTGAEKDGYTF. The CDR3 DNA is TGCGCCAGCAGCCATCCCAAGACAGGGGCTGAAAAAGATGGCTACACCTTC.

This sequence joins TRBV9 and TRBJ2-3, with TRBD2 matching 8 bases. This CDR3 spans 16 amino acids. Per the germline V gene, CDR1 is SGDLS and CDR2 is YYNGEE. The junction had 3 bases not matched to a gene; V was cut back by 0 bases and J by 0 bases. The DNA for the CDR3 is TGTGCCAGCAGCGTAGTGGGCGGGGGGAGCACAGATACGCAGTATTTT. The encoded protein is CASSVVGGGSTDTQYF.

V gene TRBV6-1 combines with J gene TRBJ1-1; D perhaps matches TRBD1 (5 bases). From germline, CDR1 is MNHNS and CDR2 SASEGT. The CDR3 extends over 11 amino acids. V lost 2 bases to trimming and J lost 10 bases, with 8 bases between them. CDR3 sequence reads: CASSEIRVAFF. CDR3 DNA: TGTGCCAGCAGTGAAATCAGGGTAGCTTTCTTT.

This sequence joins TRBV5-1 and TRBJ2-2; D might be TRBD1 (6 bases). CDR3 size: 14 residues. CDR1 is SGHRS and CDR2 is YFSETQ in the germline V gene. V gave up 2 bases and J gave up 6 bases, with 11 bases separating them. The CDR3 DNA reads as TGCGCCAGCAGCTTTTGGGACAATCCCGGGGAGCTGTTTTTT. Translation: CASSFWDNPGELFF.

The genes are TRBV4-1 and TRBJ2-3; TRBD1 aligns across 10 bases. CDR1 is MGHRA and CDR2 is YSYEKL in the germline V gene. Germline trimming cut 4 bases from V and 6 bases from J; bases unmatched to any gene: 4. CDR3 length: 14 residues. Written as DNA, the CDR3 is TGCGCCAGCAGCCTGACAGGGGGCAAGGATACGCAGTATTTT. Translating it yields CASSLTGGKDTQYF.

V usage is TRBV7-8 and J usage is TRBJ1-6; 9 bases agree with TRBD1. V shed 2 bases, J shed 3 bases, and the junction held 8 bases outside the gene matches. The CDR3 consists of 18 residues. Germline CDR1 reads SGHVS; CDR2 reads FQNEAQ. DNA for the CDR3: TGTGCCAGCAGCTTATATGGGACAGGGAAGGACTATAATTCACCCCTCCACTTT. This translates into CASSLYGTGKDYNSPLHF. The variable domain in full, completed from reference TRBV7-8 and TRBJ1-6, reads GAGVSQSPRYKVAKRGQDVALRCDPISGHVSLFWYQQALGQGPEFLTYFQNEAQLDKSGLPSDRFFAERPEGSVSTLKIQRTQQEDSAVYLCASSLYGTGKDYNSPLHFGNGTRLTVT.

The rearrangement joins TRBV3-1 (or the pseudogene TRBV3-2) to TRBJ2-3; 9 bases are a match to TRBD2. V trimming: 0 bases; J trimming: 1 base; junction bases outside the gene matches: 5. This CDR3 contains 17 residues. The germline gives CDR1 LGHDT, CDR2 YNNKEL (reference sequence). CDR3: CASSQEIQRGGTDTQYF. DNA of the CDR3: TGTGCCAGCAGCCAAGAAATCCAGCGGGGGGGCACAGATACGCAGTATTTT.